The sequence of this T cell receptor (beta chain) was determined in a study of blood T cell repertoires in COVID-19. Whole-study context: Acute-phase and convalescent COVID-19 samples originated in the United States, Italy and Spain. Sample material is recorded as cDNA or gDNA derived from T cells, B-cell-depleted T cells, or PBMCs.

The V end lost 1 base, the J end lost 8 bases, and 11 bases lay between the germline ends. Germline V CDR1 and CDR2: SGHVS, FQNEAQ. This CDR3 has 13 amino acids. Authors' analysis steps: How many nucleated cells were present was estimated from reference gene primer amplification. Measured with immunoSEQ multiplex PCR; TCRdb has only the in-frame clones, and not every one. That table furnishes V, J and clone size, whereas the DNA furnished D and trimming. The profile shows about 160,000 clones, 85% of them singletons. Source material: peripheral blood. The receptor's source is a human donor with acute or convalescent COVID-19. The donor label of this sample is uncertain. The V gene is TRBV7-8, the J gene TRBJ1-2; D is unclear. The CDR3 nucleotides are TGTGCCAGCAGCTTAGAAGGATTCGGGGGCTACACCTTC. Amino acid sequence: CASSLEGFGGYTF.